This TCR beta chain was documented in a study of graft-versus-host responses after intestinal transplantation. Germline lookup yields CDR1 SGHVS and CDR2 FQNEAQ. This CDR3 contains 17 residues. The trim removed 0 bases at V and 5 bases at J, leaving 12 bases unmatched. This clone appeared once. What it binds is not known. Study-wide findings and caveats: Across patients carrying graft-donor T cell macrochimerism, allografts held high graft-versus-host to host-versus-graft clonal ratios.

This table comes from immunoSEQ multiplex PCR, and its TCRdb copy is limited to in-frame clones, with some not included. The sample holds about 41,000 clones, approximately 95% seen once. Here the sequenced sample was unstimulated CD8+ T cells sorted from spleen or lymph node cells, taken before transplant. The clonotype was recovered from a human donor who was the organ donor for an intestinal transplant. The genes are TRBV7-8 and TRBJ1-2; 7 bases match TRBD1. CDR3 sequence: CASSLANVRGREYGYTF. CDR3 coding DNA: TGTGCCAGCAGCTTAGCGAACGTAAGGGGGCGCGAATATGGCTACACCTTC.